The 28 T cell receptor beta chains below were found in one sample sequenced in a study of identical twins. TCRdb itself ran the 5' RACE reads through MiXCR, one entry per CDR3 protein. The sample consists of 410,000 or so distinct CDR3 sequences, about 18% of them appearing once. What was sequenced was naive T cells sorted from blood. These receptors were collected from a man in his forties or fifties in good health.

The chain carries TRBV12-3 or TRBV12-4 and TRBJ2-5; 8 bases match TRBD2. The CDR3 contains 16 residues. Germline trimming cut 5 bases from V and 5 bases from J; bases unmatched to any gene: 13. CDR3 sequence reads: CASSPGIPGGRETQYF. The CDR3 DNA follows: TGTGCCAGCAGTCCTGGAATTCCGGGGGGGCGGGAGACCCAGTACTTC.

This clonotype has just a few counts. This chain joins TRBV20-1 and TRBJ2-1; D is possibly TRBD2 (6 bases). Deletions cut 2 bases from V and 8 bases from J, with 7 bases between. This CDR3 spans 11 amino acids. Per the germline V gene, CDR1 is DFQATT and CDR2 is SNEGSKA (reference sequence). Here the CDR3 DNA reads TGCAGTGCTAGAACTAGCCATGAGCAGTTCTTC. The encoded protein is CSARTSHEQFF.

This clonotype came up many times. The rearrangement uses TRBV7-6 and TRBJ2-7; TRBD2 matches at 13 bases. The V and J ends lost 5 bases and 5 bases, in that order; junction bases with no gene match: 6. Germline V gene lookup returns CDR1 SGHVS and CDR2 FNYEAQ. CDR3 length: 15 amino acids. CDR3 coding DNA: TGTGCCAGCAGCACAGGGACTAGCGGGAACCACGAGCAGTACTTC. As protein: CASSTGTSGNHEQYF.

In its sample, this clonotype was seen a few times. The V gene is TRBV12-3 or TRBV12-4, the J gene TRBJ2-1, with TRBD2 as a possible D gene (7 bases). The CDR3 length is 16 residues. Trimming cost V 6 bases and J 7 bases, with 22 bases left between them. The DNA for the CDR3 is TGTGCCAGCAGCCAAATAGGGGGAGGGCCCGGAAATGAGCAGTTCTTC. This gives the protein CASSQIGGGPGNEQFF.

V is TRBV12-3 or TRBV12-4 and J is TRBJ1-1, with no clear D. The V gene lost 5 bases and the J gene lost 6 bases, with 10 bases spanning the gap. The CDR3 is 12 amino acids. The CDR3 loop is CASSTKVAEAFF. The CDR3, as DNA: TGTGCCAGCAGTACGAAGGTGGCTGAAGCTTTCTTT.

This clonotype was detected ten times or more. A read error may account for a junction end that differs from germline. The gene calls are TRBV6-4 and TRBJ2-7, with a tentative D call TRBD2 (5 bases). The CDR3 runs 12 residues. Germline lookup yields CDR1 MRHNA and CDR2 SNTAGT. The CDR3 region has the DNA TGTGCGAGCAGCGGTAGCCGCTACGAGCAGTACTTC. It is translated as CASSGSRYEQYF.

The rearrangement links TRBV20-1 to TRBJ2-7; D is uncertain. This CDR3 is built from 13 residues. Germline lookup yields CDR1 DFQATT and CDR2 SNEGSKA (reference sequence). V gave up 1 base and J gave up 3 bases, with 10 bases separating them. The CDR3 protein is CSARVAWSYEQYF. The DNA for the CDR3 is TGCAGTGCTAGAGTTGCTTGGAGCTACGAGCAGTACTTC.

The rearrangement links TRBV7-6 to TRBJ2-5; D is undetermined. Germline CDR1 and CDR2: SGHVS and FNYEAQ. The V and J ends lost 1 base and 3 bases respectively, with 21 bases between them. CDR3 length equals 18 residues. CDR3 protein: CASSLDVLADDEKETQYF. CDR3 in DNA: TGTGCCAGCAGCTTAGATGTTTTAGCAGACGACGAAAAAGAGACCCAGTACTTC.

The chain is built from TRBV24-1 and TRBJ2-2; 8 bases match TRBD1. V dropped 4 bases and J dropped 5; count of bases not matched to a gene: 11. CDR3 size: 17 residues. Germline CDR1 reads KGHDR; CDR2 reads SFDVKD. CDR3 protein: CATSDQGQGGGTGELFF. CDR3 sequence (DNA): TGTGCCACCAGTGACCAAGGACAGGGTGGAGGGACCGGGGAGCTGTTTTTT.

J is TRBJ2-1 and V is TRBV12-3 or TRBV12-4; weak D call: TRBD1 (5 bases). CDR3 length equals 13 residues. V lost 6 bases to trimming and J lost 4 bases, with 10 bases between them. As DNA, the CDR3 is TGTGCCAGCAGCTACGACAGTTACAATGAGCAGTTCTTC. Amino acids: CASSYDSYNEQFF.

The genes are TRBV10-2 and TRBJ2-5; possibly TRBD2 for D (6 bases). Per the germline V gene, CDR1 is WSHSY and CDR2 is SAAADI. Trimming removed 6 bases from V and 0 bases from J, with 20 bases in between. CDR3 length: 17 amino acids. Here the CDR3 DNA reads TGCGCCAGCAGGTCGGGACTGAAAAAACAGTACCAAGAGACCCAGTACTTC. This codes for CASRSGLKKQYQETQYF.

In this sample, this clonotype turned up a few times. This chain connects TRBV20-1 to TRBJ2-3; tentatively, D is TRBD2 (6 bases). V was clipped by 3 bases and J by 5 bases, with 18 bases between them. The CDR3 extends over 15 amino acids. The V gene's germline CDR1 is DFQATT and CDR2 SNEGSKA (reference sequence). CDR3 bases: TGCAGTGCTAGTCCTGGCGGGGCAGGAGGAGATACGCAGTATTTT. Its translation: CSASPGGAGGDTQYF.

As regards this clonotype: This may arise from a read error, as a much more abundant clone is one base away. The rearrangement joins TRBV12-3 or TRBV12-4 to TRBJ2-3, with D tentatively TRBD2 (5 bases). This CDR3 has 14 amino acids. V was shortened by 4 bases and J by 0 bases, with 8 bases between the two germline ends. The CDR3 DNA reads as TGTGCCAGCAGTTCGGGGTCTAGCACAGATACGCAGTATTTT. Amino acid sequence: CASSSGSSTDTQYF.

The sample holds many counts of this clonotype. The rearrangement links TRBV24-1 to TRBJ2-2; possible D gene TRBD1, 6 bases. Germline V gene data show CDR1 as KGHDR and CDR2 as SFDVKD. V dropped 4 bases and J dropped 10 bases, with 18 bases sitting between them. This CDR3 contains 15 residues. As DNA, the CDR3 is TGTGCCACCAGTGACACCCGGGACACCCAGGAGGAGCTGTTTTTT. Its translation is CATSDTRDTQEELFF.

The genes are TRBV7-2 and TRBJ2-7; D gene uncertain. Germline assignment: CDR1 SGHTA and CDR2 FQGNSA. V shed 1 base and J shed 3 bases, with 7 bases lying between them. This CDR3 has 13 residues. The CDR3 DNA sequence: TGTGCCAGCAGCTTAGTCCCTGTCTACGAGCAGTACTTC. It codes for CASSLVPVYEQYF.

At least ten counts were recorded for this clonotype. The J gene is TRBJ2-7, the V gene TRBV5-6; D possibly matches TRBD1 or TRBD2 (5 bases each). Germline V gene data show CDR1 as SGHDT and CDR2 as YYEEEE. The length of the CDR3 is 14 residues. V was clipped by 2 bases and J by 7 bases, with 16 bases between them. CDR3 nucleotides: TGTGCCAGCAGCTTCGGGACGTCAACCCGGGAGCAGTACTTC. Protein: CASSFGTSTREQYF.

This sequence joins TRBV6-2 or TRBV6-3 and TRBJ2-7; D gene uncertain. The germline CDR1 and CDR2 sequences are MNHEY and SVGEGT. This CDR3 has 13 amino acids. V lost 9 bases and J lost 1, with 13 bases in between. CDR3: CASTYAVSYEQYF. The CDR3 DNA sequence: TGTGCCAGTACCTACGCAGTTTCCTACGAGCAGTACTTC.

This chain connects TRBV5-1 to TRBJ2-1, with 8 bases lining up with TRBD2. This CDR3 has 16 residues. J gave up 6 bases and V 1 base, and 9 bases lay outside the gene matches. CDR1 and CDR2 (germline): SGHRS, YFSETQ. CDR3 sequence reads: CASSLPSGLDLNEQFF. As DNA, the CDR3 is TGCGCCAGCAGCTTGCCTAGCGGGTTGGATCTCAATGAGCAGTTCTTC.

J is TRBJ1-4 and V is TRBV5-1, with a possible D match to TRBD1 (5 bases). This CDR3 has 14 residues. Germline CDR1 reads SGHRS; CDR2 reads YFSETQ. The ends were cut back, 2 bases at V and 5 bases at J, with 10 bases in the middle. CDR3 region: CASSFQGLNEKLFF. CDR3 sequence (DNA): TGCGCCAGCAGCTTCCAGGGCTTGAATGAAAAACTGTTTTTT.

The V call is TRBV2, the J call TRBJ2-7; possible D gene TRBD2, 5 bases. The CDR3 runs to 14 residues. Germline-derived CDR1 and CDR2 are SNHLY and FYNNEI. V lost 5 bases and J lost 9, with 20 bases in between. DNA of the CDR3: TGTGCCAGCAGTCTGGACGGGGATCCTACGTCGCAGTACTTC. Translated, it gives CASSLDGDPTSQYF. The complete variable domain, with remaining parts taken from reference TRBV2 and TRBJ2-7, reads EPEVTQTPSHQVTQMGQEVILRCVPISNHLYFYWYRQILGQKVEFLVSFYNNEISEKSEIFDDQFSVERPDGSNFTLKIRSTKLEDSAMYFCASSLDGDPTSQYFGPGTRLTVT.

This clonotype was detected only once. This chain joins TRBV4-3 and TRBJ2-3; 8 bases map to TRBD2. The CDR3 contains 19 residues. The V segment lost 1 base and the J segment 5 bases; nucleotides outside the gene matches: 17. Germline values: CDR1 LGHNA, CDR2 YSLEER. The CDR3 region is CASSQVGLFAGGFLDTQYF. CDR3 DNA sequence: TGCGCCAGCAGCCAAGTTGGACTATTCGCGGGAGGATTTCTAGATACGCAGTATTTT.

The J gene is TRBJ2-1, the V gene TRBV20-1; possible D gene TRBD2, 7 bases. This CDR3 spans 14 amino acids. Germline assignment: CDR1 DFQATT and CDR2 SNEGSKA (reference sequence). Trimming took 0 bases from V and 7 from J, leaving 13 bases between them. The CDR3 spells CSARDGGPANEQFF. CDR3 sequence (DNA): TGCAGTGCTAGAGACGGGGGGCCGGCGAATGAGCAGTTCTTC.

V and J are TRBV4-1 and TRBJ2-2; D ambiguous. Trimming shortened V by 2 bases and J by 5 bases, and 9 bases separated the two germline ends. The CDR3 consists of 14 residues. The germline V gene has CDR1 MGHRA and CDR2 YSYEKL. The CDR3 DNA reads TGCGCCAGCAGCCAATTGCTGGGGACCGGGGAGCTGTTTTTT. Protein sequence: CASSQLLGTGELFF.

This rearrangement joins TRBV6-1 to TRBJ2-7, with a possible D match to TRBD2 (6 bases). This CDR3 contains 14 residues. CDR1 and CDR2 (germline): MNHNS, SASEGT. The V end lost 6 bases, the J end lost 7 bases, and 19 bases lay between the germline ends. The CDR3 sequence: CASRRETRAGEQYF. The CDR3 nucleotides are TGTGCCAGCAGGAGAGAAACCAGGGCGGGGGAGCAGTACTTC.

This clonotype was seen a few times. The chain combines TRBV10-3 with TRBJ2-3; tentative D call: TRBD2 (5 bases). V lost 3 bases and J 2 bases, leaving 9 bases between the germline ends. The CDR3 runs 14 residues. Germline assignment: CDR1 ENHRY and CDR2 SYGVKD. The chain's CDR3 is CAISDLALTDTQYF. The CDR3 DNA reads as TGTGCCATCAGTGATCTAGCCCTCACAGATACGCAGTATTTT.

This clonotype was counted between two and nine times. The chain uses TRBV11-2 and TRBJ2-1; TRBD1 might be the D (5 bases). CDR1 is SGHAT, CDR2 FQNNGV, per germline. Trimming cost V 1 base and J 7 bases, with 11 bases left between them. The CDR3 extends over 14 amino acids. In DNA, the CDR3 is TGTGCCAGCAGCTTAGGGGGCCCTGGGAATGAGCAGTTCTTC. It is translated as CASSLGGPGNEQFF.

Many counts were recorded for this clonotype. The gene calls are TRBV28 and TRBJ2-7; 7 bases match TRBD2. CDR3 length equals 14 residues. Germline-derived CDR1 and CDR2 are MDHEN and SYDVKM. Trimming took 7 bases from V and 3 from J; bases not matched to a gene: 9. CDR3 region: CASTQSTSLYEQYF. For the CDR3, the DNA is TGTGCCAGCACACAATCGACTAGCCTCTACGAGCAGTACTTC.

This clonotype was counted only a few times. This chain joins TRBV29-1 and TRBJ1-2; no reliable D call. Looked up from germline, CDR1 is SQVTM and CDR2 is ANQGSEA. The CDR3 spans 14 residues. The ends were cut back, 4 bases at V and 4 bases at J, with 16 bases in the middle. The CDR3 reads CSVVVFYRFYGYTF. The CDR3 bases are TGCAGCGTTGTTGTCTTTTACCGTTTCTATGGCTACACCTTC.